These T cell receptor beta chains were read from a single sample in a study of beta chain features in type 1 diabetes. The repertoire was sequenced with immunoSEQ multiplex PCR; TCRdb's copy has only in-frame clones and lacks some. This table holds 20,000 to 25,000 clones, about 50% found once. Sequencing was done on a sample of stem cell memory CD4+ T cells from blood. The origin of the receptors is a young man with type 1 diabetes. Both conserved end residues are part of each CDR3. D genes are given only for firm matches. Some rows mark clone size as missing; the rest say once, few, many or name a class of expanded clone.

D gene: TRBD1; CDR3 length: 17; clone size: .; J gene: TRBJ2-1; V gene: TRBV25-1; CDR3 DNA: TGTGCCAGCAGTGAAACCGCCGGGACAGGTCCCTACAATGAGCAGTTCTTC; CDR3 protein: CASSETAGTGPYNEQFF
D gene: TRBD1; CDR3 length: 14; clone size: .; J gene: TRBJ2-7; V gene: TRBV5-1; CDR3 DNA: TGCGCCAGCAGCATCGGGACAGGGGGCGCGTTGCAGTACTTC; CDR3 protein: CASSIGTGGALQYF
D gene: TRBD2; CDR3 length: 14; clone size: .; J gene: TRBJ2-7; V gene: TRBV2; CDR3 DNA: TGTGCCAGCAGTGGACGCGGGAGGGCCGACGAGCAGTACTTC; CDR3 protein: CASSGRGRADEQYF
D gene: .; CDR3 length: 12; clone size: .; J gene: TRBJ2-7; V gene: TRBV28; CDR3 DNA: TGTGCCACGGCCCGGGGTTTCTACGAGCAGTACTTC; CDR3 protein: CATARGFYEQYF
D gene: .; CDR3 length: 15; clone size: once; J gene: TRBJ1-1; V gene: TRBV5-1; CDR3 DNA: TGCGCCAGCAGCTTGGGACTCCGTCGTGGCACTGAAGCTTTCTTT; CDR3 protein: CASSLGLRRGTEAFF
D gene: TRBD1; CDR3 length: 14; clone size: .; J gene: TRBJ2-3; V gene: TRBV30; CDR3 DNA: TGTGCCTGGAAGGCGGCAGGGGGAAGGAATACGCAGTATTTT; CDR3 protein: CAWKAAGGRNTQYF
D gene: .; CDR3 length: 11; clone size: .; J gene: TRBJ1-1; V gene: TRBV5-1; CDR3 DNA: TGCGCCAGCAGCGTAGAGGGAGAAGCTTTCTTT; CDR3 protein: CASSVEGEAFF
D gene: TRBD1; CDR3 length: 14; clone size: .; J gene: TRBJ1-2; V gene: TRBV29-1; CDR3 DNA: TGCAGCGTTGAAGGGGACAGCTCTAACTATGGCTACACCTTC; CDR3 protein: CSVEGDSSNYGYTF
D gene: .; CDR3 length: 15; clone size: few; J gene: TRBJ2-3; V gene: TRBV7-9; CDR3 DNA: TGTGCCAGCAGCTTAGCTATTGGACTGTCCCCGGCGCAGTATTTT; CDR3 protein: CASSLAIGLSPAQYF
D gene: TRBD2; CDR3 length: 17; clone size: .; J gene: TRBJ2-1; V gene: TRBV7-2; CDR3 DNA: TGTGCCAGCAGCCTGGGTAGCGGGGGGGCGAGCTACAATGAGCAGTTCTTC; CDR3 protein: CASSLGSGGASYNEQFF
D gene: .; CDR3 length: 14; clone size: .; J gene: TRBJ2-3; V gene: TRBV29-1; CDR3 DNA: TGCAGCGCTCATACAGGCCCTGGGGGGGATACGCAGTATTTT; CDR3 protein: CSAHTGPGGDTQYF
D gene: .; CDR3 length: 13; clone size: .; J gene: TRBJ2-7; V gene: TRBV6-1; CDR3 DNA: TGTGCCACCTTAACGATCACACCCTACGAGCAGTACTTC; CDR3 protein: CATLTITPYEQYF
D gene: .; CDR3 length: 11; clone size: .; J gene: TRBJ2-5; V gene: TRBV9; CDR3 DNA: TGTGCCAGCAGCGCCGAAGAGACCCAGTACTTC; CDR3 protein: CASSAEETQYF
D gene: TRBD2; CDR3 length: 14; clone size: .; J gene: TRBJ2-5; V gene: TRBV4-2; CDR3 DNA: TGTGCCAGCAGCCAAGGAAGCGGGGCGGAGACCCAGTACTTC; CDR3 protein: CASSQGSGAETQYF
D gene: .; CDR3 length: 14; clone size: .; J gene: TRBJ1-5; V gene: TRBV19; CDR3 DNA: TGTGCCAGTACCCTGGGGCGGATAGATCAGCCCCAGCATTTT; CDR3 protein: CASTLGRIDQPQHF
D gene: TRBD2; CDR3 length: 13; clone size: .; J gene: TRBJ2-1; V gene: TRBV6-6; CDR3 DNA: TGTGCCAGCACGCAGCGGGGTTACAATGAGCAGTTCTTC; CDR3 protein: CASTQRGYNEQFF
D gene: TRBD1; CDR3 length: 13; clone size: .; J gene: TRBJ2-7; V gene: TRBV7-2; CDR3 DNA: TGTGCCAGCAGCTTAGAACAGGGGTACGAGCAGTACTTC; CDR3 protein: CASSLEQGYEQYF
D gene: .; CDR3 length: 15; clone size: .; J gene: TRBJ2-7; V gene: TRBV5-6; CDR3 DNA: TGTGCCAGCAGCTTCTCGGGGGTTTTCTCCTACGAGCAGTACTTC; CDR3 protein: CASSFSGVFSYEQYF
D gene: TRBD1; CDR3 length: 14; clone size: .; J gene: TRBJ2-7; V gene: TRBV30; CDR3 DNA: TGTGCCTGGAAGCGCGCCGACAGGGTCTACGAGCAGTACTTC; CDR3 protein: CAWKRADRVYEQYF
D gene: TRBD2; CDR3 length: 15; clone size: .; J gene: TRBJ2-1; V gene: TRBV5-1; CDR3 DNA: TGCGCCAGCAGCTTGGAGGGACTAGCGGGAAGTGAGCAGTTCTTC; CDR3 protein: CASSLEGLAGSEQFF
D gene: TRBD1; CDR3 length: 13; clone size: .; J gene: TRBJ2-7; V gene: TRBV2; CDR3 DNA: TGTGCCAGCAGTGCTGAGACAGGGGGAGAGCAGTACTTC; CDR3 protein: CASSAETGGEQYF
D gene: TRBD2; CDR3 length: 15; clone size: few; J gene: TRBJ2-2; V gene: TRBV9; CDR3 DNA: TGTGCCAGCAGCAAATCTAGCGGCGCTACCGGGGAGCTGTTTTTT; CDR3 protein: CASSKSSGATGELFF
D gene: TRBD1; CDR3 length: 14; clone size: .; J gene: TRBJ2-7; V gene: TRBV5-6; CDR3 DNA: TGTGCCAGCAGCTGGACAGGCGCCCTATACGAGCAGTACTTC; CDR3 protein: CASSWTGALYEQYF
D gene: .; CDR3 length: 15; clone size: .; J gene: TRBJ1-1; V gene: TRBV6-5; CDR3 DNA: TGTGCCAGCAGTTACAATGCCGGGGATAACACTGAAGCTTTCTTT; CDR3 protein: CASSYNAGDNTEAFF
D gene: .; CDR3 length: 14; clone size: few; J gene: TRBJ1-1; V gene: TRBV25-1; CDR3 DNA: TGTGCCAGCAGTGAATTGGGGCAGAACACTGAAGCTTTCTTT; CDR3 protein: CASSELGQNTEAFF
D gene: TRBD2; CDR3 length: 13; clone size: .; J gene: TRBJ2-3; V gene: TRBV28; CDR3 DNA: TGTGCCACCCACGGGGGGTACACAGATACGCAGTATTTT; CDR3 protein: CATHGGYTDTQYF
D gene: TRBD1; CDR3 length: 11; clone size: .; J gene: TRBJ2-7; V gene: TRBV30; CDR3 DNA: TGTGCCTGGGGGACAGTTTACGAGCAGTACTTC; CDR3 protein: CAWGTVYEQYF
D gene: .; CDR3 length: 13; clone size: .; J gene: TRBJ1-1; V gene: TRBV2; CDR3 DNA: TGTGCCAGCAGTGAAGCGCTGGACGGGAAAGCTTTCTTT; CDR3 protein: CASSEALDGKAFF
D gene: .; CDR3 length: 16; clone size: .; J gene: TRBJ2-4; V gene: TRBV4-3; CDR3 DNA: TGCGCCAGCAGCCAAGACGCGGGGGCCGCAGGGGACATTCAGTACTTC; CDR3 protein: CASSQDAGAAGDIQYF
D gene: .; CDR3 length: 15; clone size: .; J gene: TRBJ1-2; V gene: TRBV4-3; CDR3 DNA: TGCGCCAGCAGCCCCCAGACACCTCCTAACTATGGCTACACCTTC; CDR3 protein: CASSPQTPPNYGYTF
D gene: TRBD1; CDR3 length: 14; clone size: .; J gene: TRBJ1-5; V gene: TRBV7-2; CDR3 DNA: TGTGCCAGCAGCTTTCAGGGGGCAAATCAGCCCCAGCATTTT; CDR3 protein: CASSFQGANQPQHF
D gene: TRBD1; CDR3 length: 18; clone size: once; J gene: TRBJ2-5; V gene: TRBV5-1; CDR3 DNA: TGCGCCAGCAGCCCCGGCCCAACCGGGACAGGGAATGGAGAGACCCAGTACTTC; CDR3 protein: CASSPGPTGTGNGETQYF
D gene: TRBD2; CDR3 length: 17; clone size: .; J gene: TRBJ2-2; V gene: TRBV10-1; CDR3 DNA: TGCGCCAGCAGTGGTTACGCGGGAGGGCAGAACACCGGGGAGCTGTTTTTT; CDR3 protein: CASSGYAGGQNTGELFF
D gene: .; CDR3 length: 15; clone size: .; J gene: TRBJ2-1; V gene: TRBV18; CDR3 DNA: TGTGCCAGCTCACCCATAGAGGGATTCAGGAATGAGCAGTTCTTC; CDR3 protein: CASSPIEGFRNEQFF
D gene: TRBD2; CDR3 length: 16; clone size: few; J gene: TRBJ2-1; V gene: TRBV4-2; CDR3 DNA: TGTGCCAGCAGCCCCCTTGGCGGGAGGGCCTACAATGAGCAGTTCTTC; CDR3 protein: CASSPLGGRAYNEQFF
D gene: TRBD2; CDR3 length: 16; clone size: .; J gene: TRBJ2-1; V gene: TRBV5-1; CDR3 DNA: TGCGCCAGCAGCCCCGTCGGGGGGGCCACTCGGATGGAGCAGTTCTTC; CDR3 protein: CASSPVGGATRMEQFF
D gene: TRBD2; CDR3 length: 17; clone size: few; J gene: TRBJ2-3; V gene: TRBV6-1; CDR3 DNA: TGTGCCAGCAGTGAAGCCGGTTCGCTAGCGGGAGCAGATACGCAGTATTTT; CDR3 protein: CASSEAGSLAGADTQYF
D gene: .; CDR3 length: 18; clone size: .; J gene: TRBJ2-3; V gene: TRBV1; CDR3 DNA: TGCACCAGCAGCCGGCACCCCCGGACAGGGTGGGACACAGATACGCAGTATTTT; CDR3 protein: CTSSRHPRTGWDTDTQYF
D gene: TRBD1; CDR3 length: 14; clone size: .; J gene: TRBJ2-2; V gene: TRBV19; CDR3 DNA: TGTGCCAGTCGTCAGGGGGCGAGGACCGGGGAGCTGTTTTTT; CDR3 protein: CASRQGARTGELFF
D gene: TRBD2; CDR3 length: 15; clone size: few; J gene: TRBJ2-1; V gene: TRBV11-2; CDR3 DNA: TGTGCCAGCAGGTCCCCCGGGGGGGAGTACAATGAGCAGTTCTTC; CDR3 protein: CASRSPGGEYNEQFF
D gene: TRBD1; CDR3 length: 12; clone size: .; J gene: TRBJ2-7; V gene: TRBV28; CDR3 DNA: TGTGCCAGCAGGACAGGGTGGGGGGAGCAGTACTTC; CDR3 protein: CASRTGWGEQYF
D gene: .; CDR3 length: 10; clone size: .; J gene: TRBJ2-1; V gene: TRBV29-1; CDR3 DNA: TGCAGCGTTGGAGAGGGTCTAGAGTTCTTC; CDR3 protein: CSVGEGLEFF